The clone carrying this TCR beta chain was seen once. This entry comes from a study of control samples from healthy donors and cancer patients. Produced via immunoSEQ multiplex PCR; TCRdb's table is partial and in-frame only. The sample carries around 12,000 clones, 85% to 95% recorded once. This CDR3 spans 14 amino acids. Germline CDR1 is SGDLS and CDR2 is YYNGEE. The V end lost 4 bases, the J end lost 4 bases, and 14 bases lay between the germline ends. V usage is TRBV9 and J usage is TRBJ1-1; weak D call: TRBD1 (5 bases). Sequenced sample: PBMCs. This receptor was taken from a man older than 75 with lung cancer. DNA of the CDR3: TGTGCCAGCAGCATACAGGTGGGGGGCACTGAAGCTTTCTTT. Its translation: CASSIQVGGTEAFF.